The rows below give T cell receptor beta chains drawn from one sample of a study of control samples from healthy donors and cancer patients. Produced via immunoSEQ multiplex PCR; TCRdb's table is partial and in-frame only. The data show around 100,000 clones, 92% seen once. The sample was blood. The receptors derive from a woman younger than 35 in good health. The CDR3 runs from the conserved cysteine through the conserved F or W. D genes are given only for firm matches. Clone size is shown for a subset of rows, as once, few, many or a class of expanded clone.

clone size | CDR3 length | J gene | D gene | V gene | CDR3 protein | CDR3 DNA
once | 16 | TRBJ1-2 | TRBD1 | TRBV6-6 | CASSPSATGYSYGYTF | TGTGCCAGCAGCCCGTCCGCGACAGGGTATTCCTATGGCTACACCTTC
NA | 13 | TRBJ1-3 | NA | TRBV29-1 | CSVLTGSGNTIYF | TGCAGCGTCCTGACCGGCTCTGGAAACACCATATATTTT
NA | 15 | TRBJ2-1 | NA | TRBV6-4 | CASSEVHPPLNEQFF | TGTGCCAGCAGTGAGGTCCACCCTCCCCTTAATGAGCAGTTCTTC
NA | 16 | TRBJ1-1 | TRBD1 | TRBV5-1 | CASRRTGGVANTEAFF | TGCGCCAGCCGGAGGACAGGAGGGGTAGCGAACACTGAAGCTTTCTTT
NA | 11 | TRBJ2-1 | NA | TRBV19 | CASTKDNEQFF | TGTGCCAGTACCAAGGACAATGAGCAGTTCTTC
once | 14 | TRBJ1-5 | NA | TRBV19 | CASNSGISNQPQHF | TGTGCCAGTAACTCAGGAATTAGCAATCAGCCCCAGCATTTT
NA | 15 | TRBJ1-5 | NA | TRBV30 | CAWSVVATGIQPQHF | TGTGCCTGGAGTGTAGTTGCTACGGGGATTCAGCCCCAGCATTTT
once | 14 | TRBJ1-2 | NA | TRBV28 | CASSRQTANYGYTF | TGTGCCAGCAGTCGACAGACCGCTAACTATGGCTACACCTTC
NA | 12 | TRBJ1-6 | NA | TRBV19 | CASSIGSNPLHF | TGTGCCAGTAGTATAGGTAGCAACCCCCTCCACTTT
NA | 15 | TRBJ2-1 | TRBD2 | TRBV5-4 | CASSTGTSGRNEQFF | TGTGCCAGCAGCACCGGGACTAGCGGGAGGAATGAGCAGTTCTTC
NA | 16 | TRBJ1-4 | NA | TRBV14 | CASSQDPSRTSEKLFF | TGTGCCAGCAGCCAAGACCCCTCGAGGACGAGTGAAAAACTGTTTTTT
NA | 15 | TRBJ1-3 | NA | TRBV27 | CASSLVGGSGNTIYF | TGTGCCAGCAGTTTGGTAGGGGGCTCTGGAAACACCATATATTTT
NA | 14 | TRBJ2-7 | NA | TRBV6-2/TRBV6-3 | CASSYGIVSYEQYF | TGTGCCAGCAGTTACGGGATCGTGTCCTACGAGCAGTACTTC
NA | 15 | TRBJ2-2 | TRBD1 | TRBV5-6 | CASSTDRGIAGELFF | TGTGCCAGCAGCACCGACAGGGGTATCGCCGGGGAGCTGTTTTTT
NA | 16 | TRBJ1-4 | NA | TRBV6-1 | CASSDIIRGLDEKLFF | TGTGCCAGCAGTGATATCATTAGAGGGCTGGATGAAAAACTGTTTTTT
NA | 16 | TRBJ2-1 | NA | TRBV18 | CASSPSAGGHHNEQFF | TGTGCCAGCTCACCCTCCGCAGGAGGGCACCACAATGAGCAGTTCTTC
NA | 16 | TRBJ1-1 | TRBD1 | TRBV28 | CASSRPSGQVSREAFF | TGTGCCAGCAGCCGACCTTCGGGACAGGTGTCCCGTGAAGCTTTCTTT
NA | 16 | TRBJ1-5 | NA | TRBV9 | CASSAGPQESNQPQHF | TGTGCCAGCAGCGCTGGCCCTCAGGAGAGCAATCAGCCCCAGCATTTT
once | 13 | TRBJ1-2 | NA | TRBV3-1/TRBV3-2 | CASSPRQVYGYTF | TGTGCCAGCAGCCCCAGACAGGTTTATGGCTACACCTTC
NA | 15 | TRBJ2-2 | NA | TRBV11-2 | CASSLHPGAAGELFF | TGTGCCAGCAGCTTACATCCGGGAGCGGCCGGGGAGCTGTTTTTT